This record looks at one T cell receptor (beta chain) sequence and its context. This sample is part of a study of blood T cell repertoires in COVID-19. The protocol was immunoSEQ multiplex PCR, while the TCRdb copy is restricted to in-frame clones and leaves out a portion. This table holds 300,000 to 400,000 clones, 85% found once. Input material: peripheral blood. This TCR was sampled from a human donor in a cohort sampled during active COVID-19.

This CDR3 reads CASSLGHNQPQHF. The CDR3 DNA reads TGTGCCAGCAGTTTGGGGCACAATCAGCCCCAGCATTTT. J is TRBJ1-5 and V is TRBV12-3 or TRBV12-4; possible D gene TRBD1, 5 bases. The V end lost 3 bases, the J end lost 3 bases, and 6 bases lay between the germline ends. The CDR3 totals 13 residues.